The entry below describes one T cell receptor (beta chain). The antigen is not known. The protocol was immunoSEQ multiplex PCR, while the TCRdb copy is restricted to in-frame clones and leaves out a portion. The sample lists 250,000 to 400,000 clones; nearly 90% were seen once. These data belong to a study of cytomegalovirus exposure and HLA in healthy donors. Study conclusions and caveats: The TCR clusters that emerged in the first cohort tended, a later analysis found, to co-occur in the roughly 120 validation repertoires.

This CDR3 is built from 14 residues. Germline loops: CDR1 SGHRS, CDR2 YFSETQ. The V and J ends lost 0 bases and 4 bases respectively, with 9 bases between them. This sequence was found in a man aged 25-45 years in good health and CMV-seronegative. This chain uses TRBV5-1 with TRBJ2-3; D not certain. Material for sequencing was PBMCs. DNA of the CDR3: TGCGCCAGCAGCTTGGCCGCAGGTGCAGATACGCAGTATTTT. Translating it yields CASSLAAGADTQYF.